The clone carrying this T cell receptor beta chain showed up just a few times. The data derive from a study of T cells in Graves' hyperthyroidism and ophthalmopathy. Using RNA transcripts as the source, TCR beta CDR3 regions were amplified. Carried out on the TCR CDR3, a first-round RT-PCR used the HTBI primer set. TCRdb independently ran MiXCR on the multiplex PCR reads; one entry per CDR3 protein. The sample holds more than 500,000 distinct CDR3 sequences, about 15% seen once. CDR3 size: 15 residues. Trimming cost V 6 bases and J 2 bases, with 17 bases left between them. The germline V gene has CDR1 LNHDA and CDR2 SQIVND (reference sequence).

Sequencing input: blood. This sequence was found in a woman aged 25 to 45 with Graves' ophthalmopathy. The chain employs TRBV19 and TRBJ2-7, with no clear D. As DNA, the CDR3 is TGTGCCAGTAGCAGCATGACCAGCCAAGCCTACGAGCAGTACTTC. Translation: CASSSMTSQAYEQYF.